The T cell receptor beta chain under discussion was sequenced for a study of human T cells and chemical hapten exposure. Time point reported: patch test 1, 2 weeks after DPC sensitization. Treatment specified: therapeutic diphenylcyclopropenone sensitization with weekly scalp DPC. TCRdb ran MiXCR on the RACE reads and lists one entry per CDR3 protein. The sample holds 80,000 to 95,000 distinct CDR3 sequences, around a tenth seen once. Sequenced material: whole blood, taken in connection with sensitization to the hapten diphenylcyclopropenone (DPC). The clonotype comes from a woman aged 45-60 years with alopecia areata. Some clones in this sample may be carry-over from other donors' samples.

CDR3 sequence: CASSTTGTPLREQYF. The CDR3 coding sequence is TGTGCCAGCAGTACTACCGGGACCCCATTGAGGGAGCAGTACTTC. V is TRBV28 and J is TRBJ2-7; D may correspond to TRBD1 or TRBD2 (5 bases each). Germline V lookup: CDR1 MDHEN, CDR2 SYDVKM. The length of the CDR3 is 15 residues. Deletions cut 5 bases from V and 7 bases from J, with 21 bases between.